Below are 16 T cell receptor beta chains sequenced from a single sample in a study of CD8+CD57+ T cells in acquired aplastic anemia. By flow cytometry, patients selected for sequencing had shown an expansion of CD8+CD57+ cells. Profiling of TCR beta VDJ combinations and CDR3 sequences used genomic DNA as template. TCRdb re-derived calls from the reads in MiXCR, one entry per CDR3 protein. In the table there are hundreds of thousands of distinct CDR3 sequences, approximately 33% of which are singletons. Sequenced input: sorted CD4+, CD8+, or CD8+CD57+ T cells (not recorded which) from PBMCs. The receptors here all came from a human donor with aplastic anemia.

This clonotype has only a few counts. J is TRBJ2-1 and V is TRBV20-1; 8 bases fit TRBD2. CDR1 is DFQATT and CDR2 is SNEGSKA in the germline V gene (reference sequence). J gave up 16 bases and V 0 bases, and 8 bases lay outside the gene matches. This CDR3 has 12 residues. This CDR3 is CSARETGTSGFF. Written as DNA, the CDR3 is TGCAGTGCTAGAGAAACCGGGACTAGTGGATTCTTC.

The CDR3, as DNA: TGTGCCAGCAGCGCCGGACAGGGGTACACAGATACGCAGTATTTT. It yields the protein CASSAGQGYTDTQYF. The V gene is TRBV11-2, the J gene TRBJ2-3; 9 nucleotides agree with TRBD1. Germline V gene sequence: CDR1 SGHAT, CDR2 FQNNGV. The CDR3 extends over 15 amino acids. The V gene end was trimmed by 5 bases and the J gene end by 2 bases; junction bases not matched to a gene: 5.

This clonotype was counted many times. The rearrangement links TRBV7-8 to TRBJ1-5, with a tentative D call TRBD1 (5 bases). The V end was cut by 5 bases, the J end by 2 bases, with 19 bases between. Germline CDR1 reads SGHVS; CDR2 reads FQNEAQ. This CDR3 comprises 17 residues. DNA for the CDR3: TGTGCCAGCAGCGCGACAGTTTCCAACCTCGGCAATCAGCCCCAGCATTTT. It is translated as CASSATVSNLGNQPQHF. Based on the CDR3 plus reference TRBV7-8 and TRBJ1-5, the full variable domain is GAGVSQSPRYKVAKRGQDVALRCDPISGHVSLFWYQQALGQGPEFLTYFQNEAQLDKSGLPSDRFFAERPEGSVSTLKIQRTQQEDSAVYLCASSATVSNLGNQPQHFGDGTRLSIL.

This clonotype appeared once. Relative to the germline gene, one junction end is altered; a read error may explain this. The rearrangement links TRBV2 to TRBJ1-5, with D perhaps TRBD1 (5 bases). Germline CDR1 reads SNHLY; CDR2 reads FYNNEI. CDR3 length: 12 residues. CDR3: CTSTWGGQPQHF. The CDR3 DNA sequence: TGTACCAGCACCTGGGGCGGGCAGCCCCAGCATTTT.

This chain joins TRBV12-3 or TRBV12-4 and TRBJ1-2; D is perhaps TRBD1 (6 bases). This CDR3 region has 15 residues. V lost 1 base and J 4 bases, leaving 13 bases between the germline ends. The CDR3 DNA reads TGTGCCAGCAGTTTAGGGGGGGCTCACGGCTATGGCTACACCTTC. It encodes CASSLGGAHGYGYTF.

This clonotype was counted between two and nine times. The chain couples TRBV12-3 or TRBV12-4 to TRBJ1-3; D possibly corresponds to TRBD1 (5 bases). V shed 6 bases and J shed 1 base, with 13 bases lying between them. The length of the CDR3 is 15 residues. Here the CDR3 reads CASRRDRWSGNTIYF. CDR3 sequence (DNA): TGTGCCAGCAGACGGGACCGGTGGTCTGGAAACACCATATATTTT.

The CDR3 nucleotides read TGTGCCAGTCTAGGGAGGGAAAGAGGGACCGGGGAGCTGTTTTTT. This sequence encodes CASLGRERGTGELFF. The rearrangement links TRBV11-2 to TRBJ2-2, with 7 bases aligning to TRBD2. Trimming at V came to 9 bases and at J to 5 bases, leaving 12 bases not matched to a gene. Germline V gene lookup returns CDR1 SGHAT and CDR2 FQNNGV. The CDR3 consists of 15 residues.

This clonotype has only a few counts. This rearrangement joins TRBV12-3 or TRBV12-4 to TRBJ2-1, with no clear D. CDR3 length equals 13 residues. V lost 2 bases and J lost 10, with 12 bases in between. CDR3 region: CASSLTAVGEQFF. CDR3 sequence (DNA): TGTGCCAGCAGTTTAACAGCAGTAGGCGAGCAGTTCTTC.

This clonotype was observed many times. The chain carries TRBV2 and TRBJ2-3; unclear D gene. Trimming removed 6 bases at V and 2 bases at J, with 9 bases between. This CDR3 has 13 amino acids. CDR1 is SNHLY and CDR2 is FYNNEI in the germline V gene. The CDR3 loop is CASRVGLTDTQYF. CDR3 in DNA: TGTGCCAGCAGGGTGGGCCTCACAGATACGCAGTATTTT.

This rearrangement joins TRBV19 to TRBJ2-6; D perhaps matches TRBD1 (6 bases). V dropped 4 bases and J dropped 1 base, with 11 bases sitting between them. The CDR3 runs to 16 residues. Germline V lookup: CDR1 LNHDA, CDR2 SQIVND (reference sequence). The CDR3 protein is CASSNRGGSGANVLTF. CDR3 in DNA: TGTGCCAGTAGTAACCGAGGGGGATCTGGGGCCAACGTCCTGACTTTC.

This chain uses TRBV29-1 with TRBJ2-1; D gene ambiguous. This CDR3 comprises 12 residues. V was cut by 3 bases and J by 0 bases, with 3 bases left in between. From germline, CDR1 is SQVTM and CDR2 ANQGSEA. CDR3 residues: CSVDISYNEQFF. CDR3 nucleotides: TGCAGCGTTGATATCTCCTACAATGAGCAGTTCTTC.

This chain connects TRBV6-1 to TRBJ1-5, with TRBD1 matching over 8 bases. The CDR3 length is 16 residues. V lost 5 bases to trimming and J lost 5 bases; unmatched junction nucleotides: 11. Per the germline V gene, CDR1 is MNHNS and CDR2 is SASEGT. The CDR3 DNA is TGTGCCAGCAGTCCCTTTAGGGGACAGGAATATCAGCCCCAGCATTTT. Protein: CASSPFRGQEYQPQHF.

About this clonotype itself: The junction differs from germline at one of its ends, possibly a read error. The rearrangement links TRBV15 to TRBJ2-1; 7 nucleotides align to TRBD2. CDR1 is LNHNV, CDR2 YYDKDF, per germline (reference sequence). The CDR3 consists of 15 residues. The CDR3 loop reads CATSRREGSCNEQFF. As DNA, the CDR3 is TGTGCCACCAGCAGGAGGGAGGGGTCCTGCAATGAGCAGTTCTTC.

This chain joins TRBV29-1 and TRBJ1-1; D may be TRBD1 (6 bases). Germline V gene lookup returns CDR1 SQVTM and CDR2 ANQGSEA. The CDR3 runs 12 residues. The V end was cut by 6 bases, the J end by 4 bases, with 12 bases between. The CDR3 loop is CSVRGSGTEAFF. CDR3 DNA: TGCAGCGTCAGGGGTTCGGGCACTGAAGCTTTCTTT.

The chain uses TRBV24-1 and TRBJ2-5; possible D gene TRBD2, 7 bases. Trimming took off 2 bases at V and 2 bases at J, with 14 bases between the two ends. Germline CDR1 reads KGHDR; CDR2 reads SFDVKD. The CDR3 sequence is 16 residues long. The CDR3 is CATSDSRGALQETQYF. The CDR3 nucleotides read TGTGCCACCAGTGATTCACGGGGGGCACTACAAGAGACCCAGTACTTC.

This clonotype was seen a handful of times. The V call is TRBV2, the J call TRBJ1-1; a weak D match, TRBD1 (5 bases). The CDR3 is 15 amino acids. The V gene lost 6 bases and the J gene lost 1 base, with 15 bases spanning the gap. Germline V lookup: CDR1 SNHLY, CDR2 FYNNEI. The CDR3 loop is CASRRWRGENTEAFF. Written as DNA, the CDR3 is TGTGCCAGCAGGCGTTGGAGAGGGGAGAACACTGAAGCTTTCTTT.